This is a list of T cell receptor beta chains from one sample in a study of OX40 agonist ivuxolimab in advanced cancers. Repertoires were generated with immunoSEQ multiplex PCR, while TCRdb's copy carries only in-frame clones and drops some. The data show more than 40,000 clones, around four fifths seen once. This sample comprised CD4+ or CD8+ T cells sorted from blood, obtained in a trial of the OX40 agonist ivuxolimab. The receptors shown here come from an adult with an advanced solid tumor such as melanoma, head and neck, liver or kidney cancer. Each CDR3 is given without its conserved first and last residue.

V gene	J gene	CDR3 protein
TRBV19	TRBJ2-2	ASSPSFSHTGELF
TRBV9	TRBJ2-3	ASEEGQGITDTQY
TRBV5-1	TRBJ2-1	ASSILAGSSNEQF
TRBV7-9	TRBJ2-1	ASSSPVAGWDEQF
TRBV2	TRBJ1-1	ASSEDTPYTEAF
TRBV15	TRBJ2-1	ATRGTSGYNEQF
TRBV30	TRBJ2-1	AWTGTSGISWYNEQF
TRBV28	TRBJ2-1	ASSLDPTGGSYNEQF
TRBV28	TRBJ2-1	ASTYYAGQTNNEQF
TRBV4-1	TRBJ1-5	ASSQDRGEGQPQH
TRBV11-1	TRBJ2-3	ASSPGLAVVIDTQY
TRBV29-1	TRBJ2-1	SVVYSRSYNEQF
TRBV10-2	TRBJ1-5	ASSEKDRADQPQH
TRBV5-5	TRBJ2-7	ASSQTSGLSYEQY
TRBV6-1	TRBJ1-6	ASSEAIGGGNSPLH
TRBV7-3	TRBJ1-1	ASSPDGPGWNTEAF
TRBV27	TRBJ2-3	ASSFGGNTDTQY
TRBV1	TRBJ2-1	TSSQGKPPADNEQF
TRBV13	TRBJ2-5	ASSLRSGGAKTQY
TRBV7-8	TRBJ1-1	ASSLEVGIEAF
TRBV7-8	TRBJ2-2	ASSLGGGLAGELF
TRBV28	TRBJ1-5	ASSSGTGGWGH
TRBV10-3	TRBJ2-7	AISDSGTGSYEQY
TRBV4-2	TRBJ1-2	ASSLANDGYT
TRBV5-3	TRBJ2-5	ASSSGVSLQETQY
TRBV6-5	TRBJ2-2	ASRAHGRAAGELF